This T cell receptor (beta chain) appears in the sequencing data of a study of T cells in Graves' hyperthyroidism and ophthalmopathy. The study's findings and limits: The blood repertoire included most of the expanded thyroid clonotypes above 0.001. Before onset, by a median of around 6.4 months, the model predicted ophthalmopathy. In simple terms, a model built on 13 V-J features told ophthalmopathy apart from stable hyperthyroidism.

Diagnostic assessment was based on clinical symptoms, serum thyroxine and TRAb, thyroid ultrasound and orbital computed tomography. RNA transcripts gave rise to amplified TCR beta CDR3 regions. The study used the HTBI primer set for a first-round RT-PCR of the TCR CDR3. TCRdb reprocessed the multiplex PCR reads with MiXCR, giving one entry per CDR3 protein. The data show around 690,000 distinct CDR3 sequences, with 15% to 20% seen just once and around 16% held by the top ten. This clonotype was recorded a few times. Antigen specificity is unknown. Germline-derived CDR1 and CDR2 are SQVTM and ANQGSEA. CDR3 length equals 16 residues. V lost 0 bases and J lost 2, with 16 bases in between.

The sequenced sample consisted of blood. The V call is TRBV29-1, the J call TRBJ2-5; D possibly corresponds to TRBD1 (6 bases). This sequence was found in a man aged 50 to 59 with Graves' hyperthyroidism. The CDR3 here is CSVEDFTDRGQETQYF. Written as DNA, the CDR3 is TGCAGCGTTGAAGATTTTACGGACAGAGGACAAGAGACCCAGTACTTC. Variable domain in full (rest from reference TRBV29-1 and TRBJ2-5): SAVISQKPSRDICQRGTSLTIQCQVDSQVTMMFWYRQQPGQSLTLIATANQGSEATYESGFVIDKFPISRPNLTFSTLTVSNMSPEDSSIYLCSVEDFTDRGQETQYFGPGTRLLVL.